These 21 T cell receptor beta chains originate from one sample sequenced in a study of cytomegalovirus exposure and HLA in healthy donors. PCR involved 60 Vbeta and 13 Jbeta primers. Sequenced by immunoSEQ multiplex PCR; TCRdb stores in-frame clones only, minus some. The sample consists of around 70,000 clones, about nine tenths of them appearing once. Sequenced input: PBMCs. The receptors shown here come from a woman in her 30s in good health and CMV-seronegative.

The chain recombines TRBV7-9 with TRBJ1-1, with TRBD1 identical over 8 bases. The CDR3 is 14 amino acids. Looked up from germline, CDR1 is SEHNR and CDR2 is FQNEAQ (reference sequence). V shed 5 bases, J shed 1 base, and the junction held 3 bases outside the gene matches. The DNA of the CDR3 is TGTGCCAGCAGCCTCGGACAGGGGAACACTGAAGCTTTCTTT. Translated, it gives CASSLGQGNTEAFF. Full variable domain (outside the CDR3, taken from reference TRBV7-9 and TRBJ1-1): DTGVSQNPRHKITKRGQNVTFRCDPISEHNRLYWYRQTLGQGPEFLTYFQNEAQLEKSRLLSDRFSAERPKGSFSTLEIQRTEQGDSAMYLCASSLGQGNTEAFFGQGTRLTVV.

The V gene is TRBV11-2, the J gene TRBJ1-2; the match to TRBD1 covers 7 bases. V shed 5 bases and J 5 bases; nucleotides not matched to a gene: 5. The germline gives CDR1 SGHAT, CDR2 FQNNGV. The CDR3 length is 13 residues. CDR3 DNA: TGTGCCAGCAGCCTACCAGGGGGTTATGGCTACACCTTC. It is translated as CASSLPGGYGYTF.

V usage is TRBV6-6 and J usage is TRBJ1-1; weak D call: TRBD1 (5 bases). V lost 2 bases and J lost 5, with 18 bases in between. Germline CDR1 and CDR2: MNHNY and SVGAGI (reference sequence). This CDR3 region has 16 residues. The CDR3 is CASSYPPPREATEAFF. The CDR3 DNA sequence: TGTGCCAGCAGTTACCCGCCGCCCAGGGAGGCGACTGAAGCTTTCTTT.

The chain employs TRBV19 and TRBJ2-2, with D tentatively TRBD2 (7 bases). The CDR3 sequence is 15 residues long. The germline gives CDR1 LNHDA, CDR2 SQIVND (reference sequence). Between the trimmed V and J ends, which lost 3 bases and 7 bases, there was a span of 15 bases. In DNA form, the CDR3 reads TGTGCCAGTAGTATTTCCGGGGGGCGGATCGGGGAGCTGTTTTTT. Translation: CASSISGGRIGELFF.

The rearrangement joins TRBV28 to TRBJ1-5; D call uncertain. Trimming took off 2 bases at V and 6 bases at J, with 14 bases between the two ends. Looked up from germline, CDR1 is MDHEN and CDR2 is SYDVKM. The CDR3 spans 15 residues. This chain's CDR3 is CASSLKVPWSQPQHF. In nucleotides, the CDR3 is TGTGCCAGCAGTTTAAAGGTCCCCTGGAGTCAGCCCCAGCATTTT.

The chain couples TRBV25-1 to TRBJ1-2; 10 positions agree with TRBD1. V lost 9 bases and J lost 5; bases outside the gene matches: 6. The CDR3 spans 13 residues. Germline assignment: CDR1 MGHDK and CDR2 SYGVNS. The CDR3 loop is CASSDRGTYGYTF. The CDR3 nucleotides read TGTGCCAGTTCGGACAGGGGGACGTATGGCTACACCTTC.

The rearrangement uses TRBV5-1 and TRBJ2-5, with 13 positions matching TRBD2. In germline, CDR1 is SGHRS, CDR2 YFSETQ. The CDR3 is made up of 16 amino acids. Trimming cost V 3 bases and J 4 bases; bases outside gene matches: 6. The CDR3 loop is CASSWGLAGKGETQYF. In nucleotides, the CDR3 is TGCGCCAGCAGCTGGGGACTAGCGGGAAAGGGAGAGACCCAGTACTTC.

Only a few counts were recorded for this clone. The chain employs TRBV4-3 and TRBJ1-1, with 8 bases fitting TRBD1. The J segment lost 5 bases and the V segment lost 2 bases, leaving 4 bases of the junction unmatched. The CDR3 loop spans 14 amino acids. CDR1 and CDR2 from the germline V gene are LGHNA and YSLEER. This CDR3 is CASSQTTGVTEAFF. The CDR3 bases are TGCGCCAGCAGCCAAACGACAGGGGTGACTGAAGCTTTCTTT.

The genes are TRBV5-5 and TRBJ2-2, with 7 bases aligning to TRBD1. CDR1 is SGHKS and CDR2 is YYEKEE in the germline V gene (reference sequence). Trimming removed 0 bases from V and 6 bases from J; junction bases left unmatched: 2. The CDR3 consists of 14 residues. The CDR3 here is CASSLGQGAGELFF. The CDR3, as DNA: TGTGCCAGCAGCTTGGGACAGGGTGCCGGGGAGCTGTTTTTT.

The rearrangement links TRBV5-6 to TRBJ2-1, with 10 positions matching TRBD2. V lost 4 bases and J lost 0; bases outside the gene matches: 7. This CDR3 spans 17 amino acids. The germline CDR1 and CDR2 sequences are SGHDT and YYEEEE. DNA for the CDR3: TGTGCCAGCAGCATATCACTAGCGGGAAGCTCCTACAATGAGCAGTTCTTC. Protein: CASSISLAGSSYNEQFF.

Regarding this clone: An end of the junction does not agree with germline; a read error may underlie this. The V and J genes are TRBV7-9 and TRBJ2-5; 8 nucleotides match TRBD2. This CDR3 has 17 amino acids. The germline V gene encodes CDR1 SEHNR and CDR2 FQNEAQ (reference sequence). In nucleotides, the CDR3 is TGTTCCAGCAGCCTCAACTCGGGGGGGCCAGGGAGGGAGACCCAGTACTTC. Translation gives CSSSLNSGGPGRETQYF.

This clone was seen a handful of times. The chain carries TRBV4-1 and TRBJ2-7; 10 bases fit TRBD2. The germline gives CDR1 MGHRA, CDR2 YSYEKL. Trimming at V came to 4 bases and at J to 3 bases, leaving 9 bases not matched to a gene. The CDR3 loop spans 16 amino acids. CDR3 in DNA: TGCGCCAGCAGCCCCCTGGCTAGCGGGAGCTTCTACGAGCAGTACTTC. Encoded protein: CASSPLASGSFYEQYF.

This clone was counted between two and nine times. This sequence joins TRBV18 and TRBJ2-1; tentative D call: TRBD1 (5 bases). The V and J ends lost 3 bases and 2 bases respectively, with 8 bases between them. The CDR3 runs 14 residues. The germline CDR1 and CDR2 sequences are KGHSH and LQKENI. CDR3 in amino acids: CASSPSGTYNEQFF. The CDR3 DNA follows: TGTGCCAGCTCACCTTCAGGGACCTACAATGAGCAGTTCTTC.

CDR3: CASSSTTVSGANVLTF. The CDR3, as DNA: TGCGCCAGCAGCTCGACCACAGTCTCTGGGGCCAACGTCCTGACTTTC. This chain uses TRBV5-1 with TRBJ2-6; D gene uncertain. CDR3 length: 16 amino acids. Germline V gives CDR1 SGHRS, CDR2 YFSETQ. The V end was cut by 3 bases, the J end by 0 bases, with 10 bases between.

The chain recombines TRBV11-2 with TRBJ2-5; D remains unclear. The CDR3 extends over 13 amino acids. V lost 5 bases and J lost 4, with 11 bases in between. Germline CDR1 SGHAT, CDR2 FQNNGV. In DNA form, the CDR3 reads TGTGCCAGCAGCCATAACACGGGAGAGACCCAGTACTTC. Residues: CASSHNTGETQYF.

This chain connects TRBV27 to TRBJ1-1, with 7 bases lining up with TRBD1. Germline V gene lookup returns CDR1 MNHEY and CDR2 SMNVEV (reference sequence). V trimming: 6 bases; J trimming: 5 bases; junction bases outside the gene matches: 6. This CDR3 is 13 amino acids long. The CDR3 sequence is CASRTGILTEAFF. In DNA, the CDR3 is TGTGCCAGCAGGACAGGGATTTTAACTGAAGCTTTCTTT.

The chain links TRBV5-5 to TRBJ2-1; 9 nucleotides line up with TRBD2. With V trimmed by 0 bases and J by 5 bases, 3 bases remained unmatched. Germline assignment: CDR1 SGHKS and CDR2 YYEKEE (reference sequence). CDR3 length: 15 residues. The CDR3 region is CASSLGTSVNNEQFF. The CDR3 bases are TGTGCCAGCAGCTTGGGGACTAGCGTAAACAATGAGCAGTTCTTC.

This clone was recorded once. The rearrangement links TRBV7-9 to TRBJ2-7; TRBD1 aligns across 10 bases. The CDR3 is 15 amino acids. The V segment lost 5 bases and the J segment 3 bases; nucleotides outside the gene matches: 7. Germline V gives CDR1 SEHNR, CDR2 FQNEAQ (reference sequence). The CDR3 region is CASSPTGTGVYEQYF. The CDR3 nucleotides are TGTGCCAGCAGCCCCACCGGGACAGGGGTCTACGAGCAGTACTTC.

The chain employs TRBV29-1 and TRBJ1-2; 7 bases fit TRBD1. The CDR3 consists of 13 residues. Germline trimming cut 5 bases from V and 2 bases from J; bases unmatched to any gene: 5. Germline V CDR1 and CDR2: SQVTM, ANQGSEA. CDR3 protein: CSVLQGTNYGYTF. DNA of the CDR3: TGCAGCGTTTTACAGGGGACAAACTATGGCTACACCTTC.

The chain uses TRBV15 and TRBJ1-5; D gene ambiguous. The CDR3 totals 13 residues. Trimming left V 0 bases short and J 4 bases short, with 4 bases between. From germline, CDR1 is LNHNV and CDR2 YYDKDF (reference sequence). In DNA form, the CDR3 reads TGTGCCACCAGCAGAGACCTAAATCAGCCCCAGCATTTT. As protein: CATSRDLNQPQHF.

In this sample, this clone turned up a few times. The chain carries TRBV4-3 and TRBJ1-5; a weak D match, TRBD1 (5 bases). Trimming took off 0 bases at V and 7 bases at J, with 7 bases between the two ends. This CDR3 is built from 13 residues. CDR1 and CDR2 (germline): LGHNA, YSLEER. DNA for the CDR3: TGCGCCAGCAGCCAAGACAGGGAACAGCCCCAGCATTTT. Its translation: CASSQDREQPQHF.